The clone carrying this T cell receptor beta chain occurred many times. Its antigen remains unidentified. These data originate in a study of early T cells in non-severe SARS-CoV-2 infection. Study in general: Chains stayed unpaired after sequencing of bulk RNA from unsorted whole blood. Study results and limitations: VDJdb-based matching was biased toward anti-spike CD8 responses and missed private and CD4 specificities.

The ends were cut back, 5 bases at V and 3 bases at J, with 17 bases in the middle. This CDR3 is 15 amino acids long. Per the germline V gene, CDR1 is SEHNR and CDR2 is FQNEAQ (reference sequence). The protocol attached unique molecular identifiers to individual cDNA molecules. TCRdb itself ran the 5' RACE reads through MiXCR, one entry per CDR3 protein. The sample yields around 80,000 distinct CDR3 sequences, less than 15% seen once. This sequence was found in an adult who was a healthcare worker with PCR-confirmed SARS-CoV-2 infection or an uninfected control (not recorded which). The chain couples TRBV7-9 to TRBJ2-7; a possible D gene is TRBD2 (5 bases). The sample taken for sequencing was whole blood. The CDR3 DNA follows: TGTGCCAGCAGCGCGGTGCGGGTTACCGACTACGAGCAGTACTTC. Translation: CASSAVRVTDYEQYF.